What follows describes a single T cell receptor (beta chain). Profiling relied on immunoSEQ multiplex PCR, and the TCRdb table lists in-frame clones only, not all of them. The data contain millions of clones, roughly 94% of them singletons. The data are from a study of shared clonotypes between healthy human individuals. CD8 cells regarded as naive lacked CD45RO, were positively chosen for CCR7, and omitted terminally differentiated effector memory CD45RA+ cells. The CDR3 runs to 12 residues. Germline V lookup: CDR1 LGHNT, CDR2 FRNRAP. The germline V and J ends were trimmed by 6 bases and 3 bases, with 6 bases remaining between them.

Sequencing input: naive CD8+ T cells sorted from blood. This chain connects TRBV12-5 to TRBJ1-5; D uncertain. This receptor was identified in a man aged 18 to 30 in good health. DNA of the CDR3: TGTGCTAGTGGACAGATCAATCAGCCCCAGCATTTT. The encoded protein is CASGQINQPQHF. Filled out from reference TRBV12-5 and TRBJ1-5, the complete variable domain reads DARVTQTPRHKVTEMGQEVTMRCQPILGHNTVFWYRQTMMQGLELLAYFRNRAPLDDSGMPKDRFSAEMPDATLATLKIQPSEPRDSAVYFCASGQINQPQHFGDGTRLSIL.